The sequence of this TCR beta chain was determined in a study of blood T cell repertoires in COVID-19. The wider study: From T cells, B-cell-depleted T cells, or PBMCs came the material, which was cDNA or gDNA.

Using immunoSEQ multiplex PCR, the repertoire was profiled, and TCRdb retains in-frame clones only, with some absent. This repertoire shows under 100,000 clones, around 86% found once; its top ten account for 3% to 4%. V dropped 5 bases and J dropped 7; count of bases not matched to a gene: 9. This CDR3 is 15 amino acids long. From germline, CDR1 is SSHAT and CDR2 FNYEAQ (reference sequence). This sequence was found in a woman aged 70-85 years with acute or convalescent COVID-19. The rearrangement uses TRBV7-7 and TRBJ2-1, with 9 bases identical to TRBD1. The sample consisted of peripheral blood. The CDR3 DNA reads as TGTGCCAGCAGCCCTACAGGGGGCATAATGAATGAGCAGTTCTTC. Its protein is CASSPTGGIMNEQFF.